A single sample gave rise to the 16 T cell receptor beta chains below, sequenced in a study of CD8 T cells in Susac syndrome. The authors reverse transcribed about 0.45 to 1 ug RNA with random hexamers. Via MiXCR, TCRdb re-called the immunoSEQ multiplex PCR reads, giving one row per CDR3 protein. The table includes around 300,000 distinct CDR3 sequences, 65% to 90% detected once. The sequencing input was CD8+ T cells from PBMCs. All receptors come from a human donor with multiple sclerosis.

This chain connects TRBV7-6 to TRBJ2-2; D is uncertain. CDR1 is SGHVS, CDR2 FNYEAQ, per germline. With 1 base removed from V and 8 bases from J, the gap between germline ends came to 11 bases. The CDR3 has 14 amino acids. The DNA of the CDR3 is TGTGCCAGCAGCTTAGGCAGCAGTAGTGGGGAGCTGTTTTTT. Translation: CASSLGSSSGELFF. The full variable domain, with the rest looked up from reference TRBV7-6 and TRBJ2-2, is GAGVSQSPRYKVTKRGQDVALRCDPISGHVSLYWYRQALGQGPEFLTYFNYEAQQDKSGLPNDRFSAERPEGSISTLTIQRTEQRDSAMYRCASSLGSSSGELFFGEGSRLTVL.

This chain connects TRBV20-1 to TRBJ1-4, with D uncertain. Germline V gene lookup returns CDR1 DFQATT and CDR2 SNEGSKA (reference sequence). Trimming removed 2 bases from V and 1 base from J, with 11 bases in between. The CDR3 length is 15 residues. CDR3 coding DNA: TGCAGTGCTAGAAGACCGGGGTTAACTAATGAAAAACTGTTTTTT. This sequence encodes CSARRPGLTNEKLFF.

A single count supports this clonotype. The chain links TRBV28 to TRBJ1-1; D possibly corresponds to TRBD1 (6 bases). The CDR3 has 18 residues. Trimming removed 3 bases from V and 0 bases from J, with 20 bases in between. Germline-derived CDR1 and CDR2 are MDHEN and SYDVKM. The CDR3 reads CASSFFVGQSLMNTEAFF. The CDR3 DNA reads as TGTGCCAGCAGTTTTTTTGTTGGACAGAGCCTAATGAACACTGAAGCTTTCTTT.

This chain joins TRBV4-3 and TRBJ2-6; weak D call: TRBD1 (5 bases). The CDR3 length is 18 residues. CDR1 LGHNA and CDR2 YSLEER come from the germline V gene. Trimming took 0 bases from V and 0 from J, leaving 12 bases between them. The CDR3 loop is CASSQDPGRASGANVLTF. The CDR3 DNA sequence: TGCGCCAGCAGCCAAGATCCGGGCAGGGCCTCTGGGGCCAACGTCCTGACTTTC.

The chain employs TRBV19 and TRBJ2-3, with a weak D call TRBD2 (6 bases). Germline V gives CDR1 LNHDA, CDR2 SQIVND (reference sequence). V was clipped by 6 bases and J by 0 bases, with 13 bases between them. The CDR3 spans 15 residues. As DNA, the CDR3 is TGTGCCAGTAGGGGACTGTGGGGTAGCACAGATACGCAGTATTTT. It translates to CASRGLWGSTDTQYF.

The chain couples TRBV19 to TRBJ1-1; D unclear. The CDR3 is 13 amino acids. Trimming left V 4 bases short and J 1 base short, with 7 bases between. Germline-derived CDR1 and CDR2 are LNHDA and SQIVND (reference sequence). CDR3 region: CASSNGWNTEAFF. CDR3 nucleotides: TGTGCCAGTAGTAACGGATGGAACACTGAAGCTTTCTTT.

The chain joins TRBV27 to TRBJ2-1; maybe TRBD1 (6 bases). The CDR3 contains 15 residues. V lost 1 base, J lost 5 bases, and 12 bases lay in between. In germline, CDR1 is MNHEY, CDR2 SMNVEV (reference sequence). Here the CDR3 DNA reads TGTGCCAGCAGTTTATTAGGGGGTTGGGACAATGAGCAGTTCTTC. Its protein is CASSLLGGWDNEQFF.

V usage is TRBV7-8 and J usage is TRBJ1-4, with a tentative D call TRBD1 (6 bases). Germline V gives CDR1 SGHVS, CDR2 FQNEAQ. V was pared by 7 bases and J by 8 bases, with 26 bases between. This CDR3 region has 17 residues. The CDR3 nucleotides read TGTGCCAGCACCTTGAGGCAGGGGCACACGCCCAACGAAAAACTGTTTTTT. Protein product: CASTLRQGHTPNEKLFF.

V and J are TRBV23-1 and TRBJ1-3; TRBD1 matches 7 bases. TRBV23-1 is assigned to the ORF class and has an uncertain function. The CDR3 spans 12 residues. CDR3 region: CGDRESGNTIYF. CDR3 nucleotides: TGCGGAGACAGGGAGAGCGGAAACACCATATATTTT.

The chain employs TRBV11-1 and TRBJ2-6, with D possibly matching TRBD1 (7 bases). The CDR3 totals 20 residues. Germline lookup yields CDR1 SGHAT and CDR2 FQDESV (reference sequence). Deletions cut 2 bases from V and 0 bases from J, with 20 bases between. In DNA form, the CDR3 reads TGTGCCAGCAGCTTACTGCCAGGGGGGTCCACCTTCTCTGGGGCCAACGTCCTGACTTTC. It specifies CASSLLPGGSTFSGANVLTF.

The V gene is TRBV27, the J gene TRBJ2-5; no clear D. Deletions cut 6 bases from V and 4 bases from J, with 15 bases between. CDR1 MNHEY and CDR2 SMNVEV come from the germline V gene (reference sequence). CDR3 size: 14 residues. CDR3 DNA: TGTGCCAGCAGCTCCTTATTGAGAGGAGAGACCCAGTACTTC. This sequence encodes CASSSLLRGETQYF.

The chain combines TRBV6-5 with TRBJ1-1; 8 bases line up with TRBD1. Trimming cost V 4 bases and J 6 bases; bases outside gene matches: 7. The CDR3 spans 14 residues. Germline assignment: CDR1 MNHEY and CDR2 SVGAGI. Here the CDR3 DNA reads TGTGCCAGCAGTTGGACAGGGTGGAAGTCTGAAGCTTTCTTT. This encodes CASSWTGWKSEAFF.

This clonotype was observed a single time. The gene calls are TRBV4-3 and TRBJ2-7; D may match TRBD1 or TRBD2 (6 bases each). The CDR3 consists of 17 residues. V was clipped by 0 bases and J by 0 bases, with 15 bases between them. Germline V lookup: CDR1 LGHNA, CDR2 YSLEER. As DNA, the CDR3 is TGCGCCAGCAGCCAAGATGACCGGGGGACAATCTCCTACGAGCAGTACTTC. This gives the protein CASSQDDRGTISYEQYF.

CDR3 in DNA: TGTGCCAGCAGCTTAGACCATCCACTGACTAGCACAGATACGCAGTATTTT. Its translation is CASSLDHPLTSTDTQYF. V usage is TRBV11-2 and J usage is TRBJ2-3; the D is unclear. The CDR3 consists of 17 residues. Germline CDR1 SGHAT, CDR2 FQNNGV. V was clipped by 0 bases and J by 0 bases, with 13 bases between them.

The chain recombines TRBV7-9 with TRBJ1-2, with 10 nucleotides matching TRBD1. Unmatched junction bases numbered 4, after V lost 6 bases and J lost 3 bases. The germline V gene has CDR1 SEHNR and CDR2 FQNEAQ (reference sequence). The CDR3 totals 14 residues. The chain's CDR3 is CASSPGQGHYGYTF. The CDR3 DNA follows: TGTGCCAGCAGTCCGGGACAGGGGCACTATGGCTACACCTTC.

V and J are TRBV28 and TRBJ2-1; 10 positions match TRBD2. Germline loops: CDR1 MDHEN, CDR2 SYDVKM. This CDR3 is 15 amino acids long. The V and J ends lost 7 bases and 8 bases, in that order; junction bases with no gene match: 11. This chain's CDR3 is CASKVAGGGWDEQFF. CDR3 nucleotides: TGTGCCAGCAAAGTAGCGGGAGGTGGCTGGGATGAGCAGTTCTTC.